Following are 8 T cell receptor beta chains from one sample sequenced in a study of shared clonotypes between healthy human individuals. Method: immunoSEQ multiplex PCR; TCRdb's copy keeps in-frame clones and lacks some. The sample contains approximately 2.1 million clones, 90% to 95% of which appear only once. The source material was naive CD4+ T cells from PBMCs. Subset: CD45RA+ positively selected. The receptors were sampled from a young man in good health. Some clones in this sample may be carry-over from other donors' samples.

The chain has TRBV6-1 and TRBJ1-5; TRBD1 matches at 8 bases. The CDR3 length is 15 residues. Germline trimming cut 1 base from V and 6 bases from J; bases unmatched to any gene: 5. Germline CDR1 is MNHNS and CDR2 is SASEGT. The CDR3 coding sequence is TGTGCCAGCAGTGAAGTAGGACAGGGAAGTCAGCCCCAGCATTTT. It yields the protein CASSEVGQGSQPQHF.

The rearrangement links TRBV28 to TRBJ1-2, with D unclear. V lost 3 bases and J 4 bases, leaving 15 bases between the germline ends. Germline loops: CDR1 MDHEN, CDR2 SYDVKM. The CDR3 covers 15 residues. CDR3 protein: CASSFRTPGLYGYTF. DNA of the CDR3: TGTGCCAGCAGTTTCCGTACCCCGGGCCTCTATGGCTACACCTTC.

This sequence joins TRBV18 and TRBJ2-1, with 11 bases fitting TRBD1. CDR1 is KGHSH and CDR2 is LQKENI in the germline V gene. The V gene end was trimmed by 3 bases and the J gene end by 1 base; junction bases not matched to a gene: 2. This CDR3 has 16 residues. The CDR3 reads CASSPGTGGSYNEQFF. CDR3 DNA: TGTGCCAGCTCACCCGGGACAGGGGGATCCTACAATGAGCAGTTCTTC.

The chain has TRBV27 and TRBJ1-2; D gene ambiguous. The germline gives CDR1 MNHEY, CDR2 SMNVEV (reference sequence). The length of the CDR3 is 14 residues. V lost 6 bases, J lost 2 bases, and 13 bases lay in between. CDR3 DNA sequence: TGTGCCAGCAGCCATCGGCGTGAAAACTATGGCTACACCTTC. Its translation is CASSHRRENYGYTF.

Points on this clone: Other DNA variants within this sample encode the same CDR3. The genes are TRBV5-1 and TRBJ2-3, with D perhaps TRBD2 (5 bases). V was clipped by 0 bases and J by 6 bases, with 8 bases between them. The CDR3 has 13 residues. The germline V gene has CDR1 SGHRS and CDR2 YFSETQ. CDR3 bases: TGCGCCAGCAGCTTGGTAGGGAGCGATACGCAGTATTTT. Encoded protein: CASSLVGSDTQYF.

The V gene is TRBV5-4, the J gene TRBJ2-7; D gene uncertain. Germline lookup yields CDR1 SGHNT and CDR2 YYREEE (reference sequence). The CDR3 is 15 amino acids. V was clipped by 0 bases and J by 0 bases, with 10 bases between them. The CDR3 here is CASSLAPGSSYEQYF. The CDR3, as DNA: TGTGCCAGCAGCTTGGCCCCTGGCAGCTCCTACGAGCAGTACTTC.

Concerning this clone: Other nucleotide sequences from this sample produce the same CDR3. V gene TRBV19 combines with J gene TRBJ1-1, with D uncertain. The CDR3 has 12 residues. Germline CDR1 and CDR2: LNHDA and SQIVND (reference sequence). V was pared by 3 bases and J by 6 bases, with 8 bases between. Here the CDR3 reads CASSIQGAEAFF. As DNA, the CDR3 is TGTGCCAGTAGTATTCAAGGAGCTGAAGCTTTCTTT.

With regard to this clone: The sample contains more than one DNA sequence encoding this CDR3. The V call is TRBV5-1, the J call TRBJ2-5, with D possibly matching TRBD2 (7 bases). Looked up from germline, CDR1 is SGHRS and CDR2 is YFSETQ. The CDR3 spans 14 residues. V lost 2 bases and J 2 bases, leaving 10 bases between the germline ends. This CDR3 is CASSFGGAQETQYF. DNA of the CDR3: TGCGCCAGCAGCTTTGGGGGGGCTCAAGAGACCCAGTACTTC.